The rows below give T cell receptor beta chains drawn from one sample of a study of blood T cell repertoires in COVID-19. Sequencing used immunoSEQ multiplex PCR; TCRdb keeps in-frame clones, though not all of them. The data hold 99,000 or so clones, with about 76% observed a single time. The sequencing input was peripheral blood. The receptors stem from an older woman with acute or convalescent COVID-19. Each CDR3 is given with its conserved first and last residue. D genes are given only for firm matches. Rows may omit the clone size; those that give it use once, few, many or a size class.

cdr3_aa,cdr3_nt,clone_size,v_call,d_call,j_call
CAISGGRDIATNEKLFF,TGTGCCATCAGTGGGGGCAGGGATATTGCAACTAATGAAAAACTGTTTTTT,-,TRBV10-3,-,TRBJ1-4
CSTGGTTEAFF,TGCAGTACAGGGGGGACCACTGAAGCTTTCTTT,few,TRBV20-1,TRBD1,TRBJ1-1
CASSHRTGMNEQFF,TGTGCCAGCAGCCACCGGACAGGGATGAATGAGCAGTTCTTC,-,TRBV3-1/TRBV3-2,TRBD1,TRBJ2-1
CASSKPALGSYNEQFF,TGTGCCAGCAGCAAGCCCGCACTAGGCTCCTACAATGAGCAGTTCTTC,once,TRBV7-2,-,TRBJ2-1
CASSEGSNQPQHF,TGTGCCAGCAGTGAGGGCAGCAATCAGCCCCAGCATTTT,-,TRBV6-4,-,TRBJ1-5
CASSLRASGNTIYF,TGTGCCAGCAGCCTCAGGGCCTCAGGAAACACCATATATTTT,-,TRBV7-6,-,TRBJ1-3
CASSPRGGETQYF,TGTGCCAGCTCACCACGAGGGGGAGAGACCCAGTACTTC,-,TRBV18,-,TRBJ2-5
CASSLTWERPPLHF,TGCGCCAGCAGCTTGACCTGGGAGAGACCACCCCTCCACTTT,few,TRBV5-1,-,TRBJ1-6
CSVRGQAGYTF,TGCAGCGTTCGTGGACAAGCTGGCTACACCTTC,-,TRBV29-1,-,TRBJ1-2
CASSGPGHLNTEAFF,TGTGCCAGCAGCGGTCCGGGACACTTGAACACTGAAGCTTTCTTT,few,TRBV21-1,-,TRBJ1-1
CASGKGALNSYEQYF,TGTGCCAGCGGGAAAGGGGCTTTAAACTCCTACGAGCAGTACTTC,-,TRBV6-5,-,TRBJ2-7
CASSSKPGLEAFF,TGTGCCAGCAGCTCTAAACCAGGGCTAGAGGCTTTCTTT,-,TRBV5-6,-,TRBJ1-1
CASSQDSSQETQYF,TGCGCCAGCAGCCAAGATTCATCACAAGAGACCCAGTACTTC,-,TRBV4-3,-,TRBJ2-5
CASSLRTGHTDTQYF,TGTGCCAGCAGCTTAAGGACAGGCCACACAGATACGCAGTATTTT,-,TRBV7-2,TRBD1,TRBJ2-3
CATSRDQGTDTQYF,TGTGCCACCAGCAGAGATCAGGGCACAGATACGCAGTATTTT,once,TRBV15,-,TRBJ2-3
CAWSGPSGSGNTIYF,TGTGCCTGGAGTGGCCCGTCGGGGTCGGGAAACACCATATATTTT,-,TRBV30,-,TRBJ1-3
CASSESRGRLRADYNEQFF,TGCGCCAGCAGTGAGTCAAGGGGGCGCCTCCGGGCGGACTACAATGAGCAGTTCTTC,-,TRBV10-2,TRBD1,TRBJ2-1
CASSQGQGALGNQPQHF,TGCGCCAGCAGCCAAGGACAGGGGGCCTTGGGCAATCAGCCCCAGCATTTT,-,TRBV4-1,TRBD1,TRBJ1-5
CASLTGRYGYTF,TGTGCCAGTTTGACAGGGCGGTATGGCTACACCTTC,-,TRBV19,TRBD1,TRBJ1-2
CASSYAGTATFF,TGCGCCAGCAGCTATGCCGGGACAGCGACGTTCTTC,-,TRBV5-1,TRBD1,TRBJ2-1
CASSPPSGGGYGYTF,TGCGCCAGCAGCCCTCCTTCAGGGGGCGGCTATGGCTACACCTTC,few,TRBV5-1,TRBD1,TRBJ1-2
CATSDTGSWTDTQYF,TGTGCCACCAGTGACACAGGTAGTTGGACAGATACGCAGTATTTT,-,TRBV24-1,-,TRBJ2-3